The 21 T cell receptor beta chains below come from one sample, sequenced in a study of T cell responses to AZD1222 COVID-19 vaccine. Sequencing used immunoSEQ multiplex PCR; TCRdb keeps in-frame clones, though not all of them. The table shows tens of thousands of clones, with approximately 86% occurring only once. The sample here was peripheral blood, taken on day 0 of AZD1222 vaccination. The receptors stem from an adult in good health.

The chain employs TRBV12-3 or TRBV12-4 and TRBJ1-2; D is unresolved. This CDR3 has 12 amino acids. Trimming left V 5 bases short and J 4 bases short, with 8 bases between. The CDR3 DNA sequence: TGTGCCAGCAGTGGACGGGTCTATGGCTACACCTTC. This encodes CASSGRVYGYTF.

Comment on this clone: At one end the junction does not follow the germline gene, possibly because of a read error. V usage is TRBV11-2 and J usage is TRBJ1-6; D uncertain. CDR3 length equals 15 residues. In germline, CDR1 is SGHAT, CDR2 FQNNGV. CDR3 protein: CASSYPGSYNSPLHF. CDR3 in DNA: TGTGCCAGCAGCTACCCCGGGTCCTACAATTCACCCCTCCACTTT.

CDR3 loop: CASSLKARGQGIEGYTF. CDR3 sequence (DNA): TGTGCCAGCAGCTTAAAGGCTAGGGGGCAGGGGATTGAGGGCTACACCTTC. The J gene is TRBJ1-2, the V gene TRBV7-8; TRBD1 aligns across 7 bases. V shed 2 bases and J 8 bases; nucleotides not matched to a gene: 17. Germline CDR1 SGHVS, CDR2 FQNEAQ. This CDR3 spans 17 amino acids. Complete variable domain (other parts from reference TRBV7-8 and TRBJ1-2): GAGVSQSPRYKVAKRGQDVALRCDPISGHVSLFWYQQALGQGPEFLTYFQNEAQLDKSGLPSDRFFAERPEGSVSTLKIQRTQQEDSAVYLCASSLKARGQGIEGYTFGSGTRLTVV.

This clone turned up a few times. The rearrangement uses TRBV2 and TRBJ2-7, with TRBD1 matching 8 bases. The J segment lost 4 bases and the V segment lost 4 bases, leaving 15 bases of the junction unmatched. Germline CDR1 and CDR2: SNHLY and FYNNEI. The CDR3 totals 17 residues. The chain's CDR3 is CASSGYAGGPTGYEQYF. The CDR3 DNA reads as TGTGCCAGCAGTGGCTATGCAGGGGGCCCTACGGGTTACGAGCAGTACTTC.

CDR3 in amino acids: CASSLVGQGAGNIQYF. DNA for the CDR3: TGTGCCAGCAGCTTGGTCGGACAGGGGGCTGGAAACATTCAGTACTTC. The V call is TRBV5-4, the J call TRBJ2-4; 11 positions agree with TRBD1. Losses at the gene ends were 0 bases for V and 6 bases for J; bases not matched to a gene: 5. Per germline, CDR1 SGHNT and CDR2 YYREEE (reference sequence). The CDR3 length is 16 residues. The whole variable domain, remainder taken from reference TRBV5-4 and TRBJ2-4, is ETGVTQSPTHLIKTRGQQVTLRCSSQSGHNTVSWYQQALGQGPQFIFQYYREEENGRGNFPPRFSGLQFPNYSSELNVNALELDDSALYLCASSLVGQGAGNIQYFGAGTRLSVL.

The CDR3, as DNA: TGTGCCAGCAGCTCGCGACAGGCAGGGGCCAAAAACATTCAGTACTTC. This gives the protein CASSSRQAGAKNIQYF. This chain links TRBV5-6 with TRBJ2-4; TRBD1 might be the D (6 bases). This CDR3 spans 16 amino acids. Trimming pared 3 bases from V and 1 base from J, leaving 14 bases between. The V gene's germline CDR1 is SGHDT and CDR2 YYEEEE.

A single count supports this clone. This chain joins TRBV9 and TRBJ2-2, with 8 bases aligning to TRBD2. Germline CDR1 and CDR2: SGDLS and YYNGEE. Trimming at V came to 0 bases and at J to 4 bases, leaving 5 bases not matched to a gene. The CDR3 consists of 16 residues. The CDR3: CASSVESGSSTGELFF. The CDR3 coding sequence is TGTGCCAGCAGCGTAGAGAGCGGGAGTAGCACCGGGGAGCTGTTTTTT.

The chain recombines TRBV2 with TRBJ1-2, with a tentative D call TRBD1 (6 bases). V shed 1 base and J shed 7 bases, with 13 bases lying between them. This CDR3 region has 14 residues. Per germline, CDR1 SNHLY and CDR2 FYNNEI. The CDR3: CASSEEARGSGYTF. The CDR3 nucleotides read TGTGCCAGCAGTGAAGAAGCCAGGGGAAGTGGCTACACCTTC. The full variable domain, its missing parts supplied by reference TRBV2 and TRBJ1-2, is EPEVTQTPSHQVTQMGQEVILRCVPISNHLYFYWYRQILGQKVEFLVSFYNNEISEKSEIFDDQFSVERPDGSNFTLKIRSTKLEDSAMYFCASSEEARGSGYTFGSGTRLTVV.

The V call is TRBV13, the J call TRBJ1-1, with D hard to call. Trimming removed 5 bases at V and 11 bases at J, with 21 bases between. Germline assignment: CDR1 PRHDT and CDR2 FYEKMQ (reference sequence). The CDR3 contains 14 residues. The CDR3 spells CASSPPRGARVAFF. For the CDR3, the DNA is TGTGCCAGCAGCCCCCCACGAGGCGCCCGCGTTGCTTTCTTT.

This clone was detected only a few times. J is TRBJ2-5 and V is TRBV28, with 8 nucleotides matching TRBD1. J lost 5 bases, V lost 4 bases, and 6 bases had no gene match. CDR1 and CDR2 (germline): MDHEN, SYDVKM. CDR3 length: 14 amino acids. CDR3 sequence reads: CASSSRTGRETQYF. CDR3 nucleotide sequence: TGTGCCAGCAGTTCTCGGACAGGGCGGGAGACCCAGTACTTC. Drawing the rest from reference TRBV28 and TRBJ2-5, the complete variable domain is DVKVTQSSRYLVKRTGEKVFLECVQDMDHENMFWYRQDPGLGLRLIYFSYDVKMKEKGDIPEGYSVSREKKERFSLILESASTNQTSMYLCASSSRTGRETQYFGPGTRLLVL.

The rearrangement joins TRBV6-2 or TRBV6-3 to TRBJ2-1; tentatively, D is TRBD2 (6 bases). The germline gives CDR1 MNHEY, CDR2 SVGEGT. The germline V and J ends were trimmed by 4 bases and 3 bases, with 16 bases remaining between them. The CDR3 is 16 residues long. The CDR3 sequence: CASSSLGGVIYNEQFF. DNA for the CDR3: TGTGCCAGCAGTTCCCTCGGGGGAGTCATCTACAATGAGCAGTTCTTC.

The chain carries TRBV4-1 and TRBJ2-1, with unresolved D. The CDR3 runs to 14 residues. The germline V gene has CDR1 MGHRA and CDR2 YSYEKL. Trimming took off 2 bases at V and 8 bases at J, with 13 bases between the two ends. The CDR3, as DNA: TGCGCCAGCAGCCAACCGTTCTTGGACCATGAGCAGTTCTTC. Its translation: CASSQPFLDHEQFF.

V gene TRBV7-6 combines with J gene TRBJ2-5; 10 bases agree with TRBD2. Germline CDR1 SGHVS, CDR2 FNYEAQ. Trimming took 5 bases from V and 5 from J; bases not matched to a gene: 8. This CDR3 has 15 amino acids. This CDR3 is CASSRSSGSWETQYF. Here the CDR3 DNA reads TGTGCCAGCAGCCGCTCTAGCGGGAGTTGGGAGACCCAGTACTTC.

This rearrangement joins TRBV19 to TRBJ1-4; D perhaps matches TRBD1 (6 bases). Germline V gives CDR1 LNHDA, CDR2 SQIVND (reference sequence). Trimming removed 6 bases at V and 7 bases at J, with 15 bases between. The CDR3 loop spans 14 amino acids. The CDR3 here is CASRNLRGGEKLFF. CDR3 in DNA: TGTGCCAGTAGGAATCTCCGAGGGGGTGAAAAACTGTTTTTT.

The V gene is TRBV7-9, the J gene TRBJ2-2; 13 bases line up with TRBD2. The length of the CDR3 is 19 residues. The V segment lost 3 bases and the J segment 4 bases; nucleotides outside the gene matches: 11. Germline V lookup: CDR1 SEHNR, CDR2 FQNEAQ (reference sequence). The chain's CDR3 is CASSLIGLAGVGGTGELFF. The CDR3, as DNA: TGTGCCAGCAGCTTGATCGGACTAGCGGGAGTCGGAGGCACCGGGGAGCTGTTTTTT.

This clone was counted only a few times. V is TRBV6-5 and J is TRBJ1-4, with D uncertain. With 2 bases removed from V and 8 bases from J, the gap between germline ends came to 9 bases. Germline CDR1 and CDR2: MNHEY and SVGAGI. This CDR3 region has 13 residues. CDR3 protein: CASSYARREKLFF. The CDR3 region has the DNA TGTGCCAGCAGTTACGCCCGTAGGGAAAAACTGTTTTTT.

The gene calls are TRBV5-4 and TRBJ1-2; D is unresolved. The germline V gene encodes CDR1 SGHNT and CDR2 YYREEE (reference sequence). V was shortened by 1 base and J by 1 base, with 17 bases between the two germline ends. The CDR3 length is 17 residues. The CDR3 loop reads CASSLSQEVGYNYGYTF. The DNA for the CDR3 is TGTGCCAGCAGCTTGTCCCAGGAAGTCGGGTATAACTATGGCTACACCTTC.

CDR3 sequence: CASSLSVYEQYF. The CDR3 DNA sequence: TGTGCCAGCAGCTTATCAGTCTACGAGCAGTACTTC. The chain has TRBV7-2 and TRBJ2-7; unclear D gene. This CDR3 contains 12 residues. CDR1 SGHTA and CDR2 FQGNSA come from the germline V gene. V lost 2 bases and J lost 3, with 5 bases in between.

This rearrangement joins TRBV5-1 to TRBJ1-2; possible D gene TRBD1, 5 bases. This CDR3 spans 13 amino acids. The germline gives CDR1 SGHRS, CDR2 YFSETQ. Trimming removed 6 bases at V and 4 bases at J, with 13 bases between. CDR3 nucleotide sequence: TGCGCCAGCAAGGATGGACAAGGCTATGGCTACACCTTC. Translation: CASKDGQGYGYTF.

V and J are TRBV6-6 and TRBJ1-6, with D perhaps TRBD1 (5 bases). Germline V lookup: CDR1 MNHNY, CDR2 SVGAGI (reference sequence). The CDR3 sequence is 14 residues long. With 4 bases removed from V and 8 bases from J, the gap between germline ends came to 12 bases. For the CDR3, the DNA is TGTGCCAGCAGTTTTAGGGGCGGCGATTCACCCCTCCACTTT. Its translation is CASSFRGGDSPLHF.

This clone was picked up a small number of times. The V and J genes are TRBV29-1 and TRBJ2-7, with 10 bases matching TRBD1. The germline V gene has CDR1 SQVTM and CDR2 ANQGSEA. The CDR3 is 13 amino acids. The V segment lost 6 bases and the J segment 3 bases; nucleotides outside the gene matches: 5. CDR3 bases: TGCAGCGTAGGGACAGGGGATAACTACGAGCAGTACTTC. It translates to CSVGTGDNYEQYF.